This TCR beta chain was recovered during a study of T cell responses to AZD1222 COVID-19 vaccine. Libraries were prepared by immunoSEQ multiplex PCR; TCRdb keeps only in-frame clonotypes and omits some of them. Of 120,000 or so clones listed, approximately 88% are singletons. The CDR3 has 12 amino acids. The ends were cut back, 3 bases at V and 3 bases at J, with 8 bases in the middle. Germline CDR1 and CDR2: DFQATT and SNEGSKA (reference sequence). The chain joins TRBV20-1 to TRBJ1-2, with a possible D match to TRBD1 (5 bases). The sample in question was peripheral blood, obtained on day 0 of AZD1222 vaccination. The receptor's source is an adult in good health. The CDR3: CSASWGYYGYTF. The CDR3 bases are TGCAGTGCTAGTTGGGGGTACTATGGCTACACCTTC.